This TCR beta chain derives from a study of PD-L1 blockade in urothelial cancer. Study-level information: Analysis of blood occurred 3 weeks (second dose) and 6 weeks after treatment start.

This clone was counted a few times. J lost 5 bases, V lost 5 bases, and 4 bases had no gene match. Germline values: CDR1 PRHDT, CDR2 FYEKMQ (reference sequence). CDR3 length equals 16 residues. Profiled with immunoSEQ multiplex PCR; TCRdb holds only in-frame clones, not every one. The data show 25,000 to 30,000 clones, more than 75% seen once. The sequence derives from a man in his fifties or sixties with urothelial cancer. The sequenced sample was PBMCs, obtained around atezolizumab (anti-PD-L1) treatment. The gene calls are TRBV13 and TRBJ2-2, with TRBD2 identical over 14 bases. The CDR3 region is CASSLRTSGRTGELFF. In nucleotides, the CDR3 is TGTGCCAGCAGCCTGAGGACTAGCGGGAGGACCGGGGAGCTGTTTTTT.